These 15 T cell receptor beta chains were sequenced from one sample in a study of a mutant IDH1 vaccine in newly diagnosed glioma. Measured with immunoSEQ multiplex PCR; TCRdb has only the in-frame clones, and not every one. Of under 150,000 clones detected, roughly 77% appear once; the ten largest clones hold about 5.5%. Time point noted: week 11, during vaccination. With topical imiquimod, each dose of the vaccine consisted of 300 ug of mutant IDH1 20-mer peptide. Their antigens remain unidentified. The starting material was PBMCs, obtained from a glioma patient whose treatment included an IDH1 peptide vaccine. These receptors were obtained from a man aged 35 to 55 with glioma.

The V call is TRBV5-5, the J call TRBJ2-7; D remains unclear. The CDR3 sequence is 14 residues long. Between the trimmed V and J ends, which lost 1 base and 0 bases, there was a span of 8 bases. Looked up from germline, CDR1 is SGHKS and CDR2 is YYEKEE (reference sequence). The CDR3 DNA sequence: TGTGCCAGCAGCTTGACTCCCGGCTCCTACGAGCAGTACTTC. It translates to CASSLTPGSYEQYF. The full variable domain, its missing parts supplied by reference TRBV5-5 and TRBJ2-7, is DAGVTQSPTHLIKTRGQQVTLRCSPISGHKSVSWYQQVLGQGPQFIFQYYEKEERGRGNFPDRFSARQFPNYSSELNVNALLLGDSALYLCASSLTPGSYEQYFGPGTRLTVT.

The chain employs TRBV6-5 and TRBJ2-5; 8 bases agree with TRBD2. CDR3 length: 15 amino acids. Germline CDR1 MNHEY, CDR2 SVGAGI. V was pared by 2 bases and J by 5 bases, with 7 bases of the junction left unmatched. The CDR3 protein is CASSYTAGAGETQYF. CDR3 nucleotide sequence: TGTGCCAGCAGTTACACAGCGGGAGCCGGGGAGACCCAGTACTTC.

This chain joins TRBV5-5 and TRBJ2-2, with TRBD1 matching 8 bases. CDR1 is SGHKS and CDR2 is YYEKEE in the germline V gene (reference sequence). The trim removed 5 bases at V and 2 bases at J, leaving 8 bases unmatched. The CDR3 is made up of 16 amino acids. This CDR3 is CASRTGTGLNTGELFF. CDR3 bases: TGTGCCAGCAGGACCGGGACAGGTCTAAACACCGGGGAGCTGTTTTTT.

The chain uses TRBV10-3 and TRBJ2-2; D might be TRBD1 (6 bases). Trimming removed 1 base from V and 1 base from J, with 10 bases in between. The V gene's germline CDR1 is ENHRY and CDR2 SYGVKD. This CDR3 spans 16 amino acids. This chain's CDR3 is CAISELWGLNTGELFF. CDR3 in DNA: TGTGCCATCAGTGAGTTGTGGGGGCTGAACACCGGGGAGCTGTTTTTT.

This chain connects TRBV6-5 to TRBJ2-1; D gene unclear. The V end lost 2 bases, the J end lost 2 bases, and 10 bases lay between the germline ends. The CDR3 is made up of 15 amino acids. CDR1 and CDR2 from the germline V gene are MNHEY and SVGAGI. The CDR3 loop reads CASSYQSGPYNEQFF. CDR3 coding DNA: TGTGCCAGCAGTTACCAGTCCGGCCCCTACAATGAGCAGTTCTTC.

The chain couples TRBV7-9 to TRBJ2-1; TRBD1 agrees at 8 bases. Germline loops: CDR1 SEHNR, CDR2 FQNEAQ (reference sequence). V trimming: 1 base; J trimming: 6 bases; junction bases outside the gene matches: 8. This CDR3 has 16 amino acids. The CDR3 here is CASSLETGARGNEQFF. The CDR3 region has the DNA TGTGCCAGCAGCTTAGAGACAGGGGCCCGGGGCAATGAGCAGTTCTTC.

The chain recombines TRBV28 with TRBJ1-2; the D gene is possibly TRBD1 (6 bases). The CDR3 extends over 14 amino acids. Trimming took 5 bases from V and 3 from J, leaving 13 bases between them. Germline assignment: CDR1 MDHEN and CDR2 SYDVKM. CDR3 in DNA: TGTGCCAGCAGTCTGGGCGCAGGGGACTATGGCTACACCTTC. It yields the protein CASSLGAGDYGYTF.

The genes are TRBV11-2 and TRBJ1-2; D may be TRBD1 (6 bases). Looked up from germline, CDR1 is SGHAT and CDR2 is FQNNGV. The CDR3 has 16 amino acids. Trimming left V 2 bases short and J 6 bases short, with 19 bases between. CDR3 protein: CASSLHRGRGSDGYTF. CDR3 sequence (DNA): TGTGCCAGCAGCTTACATCGGGGGCGCGGGTCCGATGGCTACACCTTC.

The chain is built from TRBV21-1 and TRBJ1-4. TRBV21-1 is a pseudogene. The length of the CDR3 is 16 residues. CDR3 in DNA: TGTGCCAGCAGCAATCCCTGGGGGCGGGGGTGTGAAAAACTGTTTTTT. It encodes CASSNPWGRGCEKLFF.

This clone was counted between two and nine times. The chain uses TRBV27 and TRBJ2-7; TRBD2 aligns across 8 bases. Germline CDR1 is MNHEY and CDR2 is SMNVEV (reference sequence). V lost 3 bases to trimming and J lost 7 bases; unmatched junction nucleotides: 17. This CDR3 has 17 amino acids. The chain's CDR3 is CASSFTSTSGASREQYF. CDR3 in DNA: TGTGCCAGCAGTTTTACCTCAACTAGCGGAGCCTCGAGGGAGCAGTACTTC.

The rearrangement links TRBV28 to TRBJ1-1; weak D call: TRBD1 (5 bases). The CDR3 runs to 14 residues. V was trimmed by 6 bases and J by 1 base, leaving 12 bases between them. Germline lookup yields CDR1 MDHEN and CDR2 SYDVKM. DNA of the CDR3: TGTGCCAGCAGCACCTTGGGGCCGAACACTGAAGCTTTCTTT. Its translation: CASSTLGPNTEAFF. Combining the CDR3 with reference TRBV28 and TRBJ1-1 gives the whole variable domain DVKVTQSSRYLVKRTGEKVFLECVQDMDHENMFWYRQDPGLGLRLIYFSYDVKMKEKGDIPEGYSVSREKKERFSLILESASTNQTSMYLCASSTLGPNTEAFFGQGTRLTVV.

The chain has TRBV18 and TRBJ1-1, with D possibly matching TRBD1 (6 bases). Germline V CDR1 and CDR2: KGHSH, LQKENI. This CDR3 spans 14 amino acids. Trimming pared 2 bases from V and 5 bases from J, leaving 12 bases between. CDR3 amino acids: CASSPWGALTEAFF. CDR3 nucleotide sequence: TGTGCCAGCTCACCATGGGGGGCTTTAACTGAAGCTTTCTTT.

The sample holds one count of this clone. This sequence joins TRBV7-2 and TRBJ2-5; D is perhaps TRBD1 (6 bases). The CDR3 loop spans 13 amino acids. V lost 6 bases and J 1 base, leaving 9 bases between the germline ends. Looked up from germline, CDR1 is SGHTA and CDR2 is FQGNSA. This chain's CDR3 is CASRRTVQETQYF. The CDR3 nucleotides read TGTGCCAGCAGAAGGACAGTCCAAGAGACCCAGTACTTC.

The chain uses TRBV19 and TRBJ1-2; TRBD1 is a possible D gene (5 bases). The germline V gene encodes CDR1 LNHDA and CDR2 SQIVND (reference sequence). With 9 bases removed from V and 5 bases from J, the gap between germline ends came to 19 bases. This CDR3 is 14 amino acids long. Here the CDR3 DNA reads TGTGCCAGCCGTAGGGGCGGGATGAATTATGGCTACACCTTC. This translates into CASRRGGMNYGYTF.

This chain connects TRBV25-1 to TRBJ2-1; the match to TRBD2 covers 10 bases. The junction had 6 bases not matched to a gene; V was cut back by 8 bases and J by 5 bases. CDR1 MGHDK and CDR2 SYGVNS come from the germline V gene. The CDR3 loop spans 14 amino acids. The CDR3 DNA reads TGTGCCAGCCGCCCCAGCGGGGGGGACAATGAGCAGTTCTTC. It encodes CASRPSGGDNEQFF. Full variable domain (outside the CDR3, taken from reference TRBV25-1 and TRBJ2-1): EADIYQTPRYLVIGTGKKITLECSQTMGHDKMYWYQQDPGMELHLIHYSYGVNSTEKGDLSSESTVSRIRTEHFPLTLESARPSHTSQYLCASRPSGGDNEQFFGPGTRLTVL.